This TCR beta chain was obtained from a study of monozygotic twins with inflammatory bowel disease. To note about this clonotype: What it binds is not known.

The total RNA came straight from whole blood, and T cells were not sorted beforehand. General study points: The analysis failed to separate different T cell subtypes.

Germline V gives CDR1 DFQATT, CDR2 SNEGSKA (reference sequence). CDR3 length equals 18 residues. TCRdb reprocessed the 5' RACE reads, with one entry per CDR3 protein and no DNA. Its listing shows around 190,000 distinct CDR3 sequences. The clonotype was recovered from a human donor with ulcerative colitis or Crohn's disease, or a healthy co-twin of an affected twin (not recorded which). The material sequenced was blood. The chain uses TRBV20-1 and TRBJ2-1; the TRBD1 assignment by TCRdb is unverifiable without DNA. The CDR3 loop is CSARDNPTDRLHWNEQFF.